These 21 T cell receptor beta chains originate from one sample sequenced in a study of blood T cell repertoires in COVID-19. Data came from immunoSEQ multiplex PCR; TCRdb stores just in-frame clones and leaves some out. The sample holds roughly 90,000 clones, approximately 85% seen once. Sequencing was carried out using peripheral blood. These receptor sequences come from a woman aged 80 or older with COVID-19, enrolled during active disease.

The V gene is TRBV19, the J gene TRBJ1-2, with 7 bases matching TRBD1. Per the germline V gene, CDR1 is LNHDA and CDR2 is SQIVND (reference sequence). The CDR3 is 10 residues long. Unmatched junction bases numbered 4, after V lost 6 bases and J lost 12 bases. CDR3 coding DNA: TGTGCCAGTAGACCCGGGACAGACACCTTC. Translated, it gives CASRPGTDTF.

This rearrangement joins TRBV5-1 to TRBJ2-5; TRBD1 matches 8 bases. Germline-derived CDR1 and CDR2 are SGHRS and YFSETQ. The CDR3 is made up of 15 amino acids. J gave up 5 bases and V 0 bases, and 6 bases lay outside the gene matches. This CDR3 reads CASSLDTGGKETQYF. CDR3 nucleotides: TGCGCCAGCAGCTTGGATACAGGGGGTAAGGAGACCCAGTACTTC. Supplemented by reference TRBV5-1 and TRBJ2-5, the full variable domain reads KAGVTQTPRYLIKTRGQQVTLSCSPISGHRSVSWYQQTPGQGLQFLFEYFSETQRNKGNFPGRFSGRQFSNSRSEMNVSTLELGDSALYLCASSLDTGGKETQYFGPGTRLLVL.

J is TRBJ1-2 and V is TRBV6-5; D gene uncertain. With 5 bases removed from V and 2 bases from J, the gap between germline ends came to 15 bases. The CDR3 runs 15 residues. Per germline, CDR1 MNHEY and CDR2 SVGAGI. The CDR3 sequence is CASSIDTSLNYGYTF. The DNA for the CDR3 is TGTGCCAGCAGTATCGACACCTCCCTAAACTATGGCTACACCTTC.

This chain uses TRBV2 with TRBJ1-5; a possible D gene is TRBD1 (5 bases). The ends were cut back, 0 bases at V and 5 bases at J, with 14 bases in the middle. Germline loops: CDR1 SNHLY, CDR2 FYNNEI. The CDR3 runs to 16 residues. The CDR3 reads CASSEALGGGYQPQHF. CDR3 DNA: TGTGCCAGCAGTGAAGCGCTGGGGGGAGGTTATCAGCCCCAGCATTTT.

The rearrangement links TRBV5-4 to TRBJ2-1; D is unclear. The CDR3 consists of 16 residues. Germline V lookup: CDR1 SGHNT, CDR2 YYREEE (reference sequence). V shed 3 bases and J shed 2 bases, with 15 bases lying between them. The CDR3: CASSSRSWSAYNEQFF. Here the CDR3 DNA reads TGTGCCAGCAGCTCCCGGTCGTGGAGCGCCTACAATGAGCAGTTCTTC.

The CDR3 here is CSVECGRGAKETQYF. The CDR3 DNA follows: TGCAGCGTTGAATGCGGGAGGGGAGCCAAAGAGACCCAGTACTTC. The J gene is TRBJ2-5, the V gene TRBV29-1; 9 bases line up with TRBD2. This CDR3 is built from 15 residues. V lost 2 bases to trimming and J lost 3 bases; unmatched junction nucleotides: 7. The germline V gene has CDR1 SQVTM and CDR2 ANQGSEA.

V usage is TRBV7-2 and J usage is TRBJ2-3; D is ambiguous. Trimming left V 1 base short and J 6 bases short, with 11 bases between. Germline V CDR1 and CDR2: SGHTA, FQGNSA. The CDR3 extends over 14 amino acids. CDR3 sequence (DNA): TGTGCCAGCAGCTTAGTTTTAGCTTCGGATACGCAGTATTTT. This codes for CASSLVLASDTQYF. The full variable domain, its missing parts supplied by reference TRBV7-2 and TRBJ2-3, is GAGVSQSPSNKVTEKGKDVELRCDPISGHTALYWYRQSLGQGLEFLIYFQGNSAPDKSGLPSDRFSAERTGGSVSTLTIQRTQQEDSAVYLCASSLVLASDTQYFGPGTRLTVL.

The rearrangement links TRBV30 to TRBJ2-7, with TRBD2 matching 9 bases. Unmatched junction bases numbered 10, after V lost 7 bases and J lost 3 bases. The CDR3 sequence is 14 residues long. Germline V gene data show CDR1 as GTSNPN and CDR2 as SVGIG (reference sequence). CDR3 nucleotides: TGTGCCTCGCGGGGGGGGACGGGCTACTACGAGCAGTACTTC. Translating gives CASRGGTGYYEQYF. The variable domain in full, completed from reference TRBV30 and TRBJ2-7, reads SQTIHQWPATLVQPVGSPLSLECTVEGTSNPNLYWYRQAAGRGLQLLFYSVGIGQISSEVPQNLSASRPQDRQFILSSKKLLLSDSGFYLCASRGGTGYYEQYFGPGTRLTVT.

The chain recombines TRBV11-1 with TRBJ1-5; D unclear. Germline-derived CDR1 and CDR2 are SGHAT and FQDESV (reference sequence). The V end lost 3 bases, the J end lost 5 bases, and 8 bases lay between the germline ends. This CDR3 contains 13 residues. In nucleotides, the CDR3 is TGTGCCAGCAGCTTTGGGGAGGATCAGCCCCAGCATTTT. Its translation: CASSFGEDQPQHF.

The chain has TRBV7-9 and TRBJ2-1; D is undetermined. Germline V gene sequence: CDR1 SEHNR, CDR2 FQNEAQ (reference sequence). Trimming left V 8 bases short and J 3 bases short, with 11 bases between. The CDR3 length is 13 residues. CDR3 sequence (DNA): TGTGCCAGCGACGCGGCTAGCTACAATGAGCAGTTCTTC. Translation: CASDAASYNEQFF.

The chain links TRBV19 to TRBJ1-5; 10 nucleotides align to TRBD1. In germline, CDR1 is LNHDA, CDR2 SQIVND (reference sequence). The V and J ends lost 4 bases and 7 bases, in that order; junction bases with no gene match: 7. The CDR3 length is 15 residues. The CDR3 loop reads CASSTRQGAGQPQHF. The DNA for the CDR3 is TGTGCCAGTAGTACCCGACAGGGGGCAGGACAGCCCCAGCATTTT.

The rearrangement joins TRBV2 to TRBJ1-5; the match to TRBD1 covers 12 bases. V was clipped by 11 bases and J by 6 bases; unmatched bases: 8. Germline values: CDR1 SNHLY, CDR2 FYNNEI. The CDR3 is 14 amino acids. The CDR3 DNA reads TGTGCCGGGTCTCCGGGACAGGGGGCTCAGCCCCAGCATTTT. Translating gives CAGSPGQGAQPQHF.

This rearrangement joins TRBV12-3 or TRBV12-4 to TRBJ1-2; TRBD1 might be the D (5 bases). The V gene lost 8 bases and the J gene lost 5 bases, with 9 bases spanning the gap. CDR3 length: 11 residues. CDR3 amino acids: CASGGEYGYTF. As DNA, the CDR3 is TGTGCCAGCGGGGGGGAATATGGCTACACCTTC.

This clone occurred once. The gene calls are TRBV6-5 and TRBJ2-1; D is unresolved. V lost 0 bases to trimming and J lost 15 bases, with 12 bases between them. Germline CDR1 and CDR2: MNHEY and SVGAGI. The CDR3 length is 12 residues. CDR3 protein: CASSYSTPSTFF. The CDR3 nucleotides read TGTGCCAGCAGTTACTCAACTCCGTCAACGTTCTTC.

The CDR3 loop is CASSLSAGSEARDEQYF. The CDR3 DNA is TGTGCCAGCAGCTTAAGCGCGGGGTCCGAAGCGAGGGATGAGCAGTACTTC. The chain recombines TRBV7-3 with TRBJ2-7; D is possibly TRBD2 (6 bases). This CDR3 has 17 residues. Trimming left V 1 base short and J 7 bases short, with 23 bases between. Germline loops: CDR1 SGHTA, CDR2 FQGTGA.

The CDR3 region is CAISEWGAEAFF. The CDR3 DNA follows: TGTGCCATCAGTGAGTGGGGAGCTGAAGCTTTCTTT. The rearrangement joins TRBV10-3 to TRBJ1-1; D gene uncertain. Between the trimmed V and J ends, which lost 1 base and 6 bases, there was a span of 6 bases. Germline loops: CDR1 ENHRY, CDR2 SYGVKD. This CDR3 contains 12 residues.

This sequence joins TRBV24-1 and TRBJ2-7, with 11 bases lining up with TRBD1. Looked up from germline, CDR1 is KGHDR and CDR2 is SFDVKD. This CDR3 has 14 residues. Trimming removed 4 bases from V and 6 bases from J; junction bases left unmatched: 4. In DNA form, the CDR3 reads TGTGCCACCAGTGACACCGGGACAGGGGGCGAGCAGTACTTC. It is translated as CATSDTGTGGEQYF.

V usage is TRBV12-3 or TRBV12-4 and J usage is TRBJ1-1; a possible D gene is TRBD1 (6 bases). The CDR3 sequence is 11 residues long. The ends were cut back, 7 bases at V and 4 bases at J, with 7 bases in the middle. The CDR3 DNA reads as TGTGCCAGCATCAGGGGCACTGAAGCTTTCTTT. As protein: CASIRGTEAFF.

This clone was counted a single time. The chain combines TRBV18 with TRBJ1-1; D gene unclear. Trimming took off 5 bases at V and 0 bases at J, with 7 bases between the two ends. This CDR3 is built from 13 residues. Germline V CDR1 and CDR2: KGHSH, LQKENI. Here the CDR3 reads CASSDEMNTEAFF. The CDR3 region has the DNA TGTGCCAGCTCAGATGAGATGAACACTGAAGCTTTCTTT.

The chain carries TRBV28 and TRBJ2-7, with TRBD2 matching over 12 bases. The CDR3 spans 17 residues. Germline loops: CDR1 MDHEN, CDR2 SYDVKM. Trimming took 3 bases from V and 2 from J; bases not matched to a gene: 8. The chain's CDR3 is CASSFLASGRAPYEQYF. CDR3 bases: TGTGCCAGCAGTTTCCTGGCTAGCGGGAGGGCACCCTACGAGCAGTACTTC.

The table lists this clone with a count of one. The chain couples TRBV18 to TRBJ2-6; TRBD1 aligns across 9 bases. The CDR3 consists of 18 residues. The junction had 8 bases not matched to a gene; V was cut back by 3 bases and J by 2 bases. Germline V CDR1 and CDR2: KGHSH, LQKENI. The chain's CDR3 is CASSPGTGLPAGANVLTF. DNA of the CDR3: TGTGCCAGCTCACCCGGGACAGGGCTTCCGGCTGGGGCCAACGTCCTGACTTTC. Complete variable domain (other parts from reference TRBV18 and TRBJ2-6): NAGVMQNPRHLVRRRGQEARLRCSPMKGHSHVYWYRQLPEEGLKFMVYLQKENIIDESGMPKERFSAEFPKEGPSILRIQQVVRGDSAAYFCASSPGTGLPAGANVLTFGAGSRLTVL.